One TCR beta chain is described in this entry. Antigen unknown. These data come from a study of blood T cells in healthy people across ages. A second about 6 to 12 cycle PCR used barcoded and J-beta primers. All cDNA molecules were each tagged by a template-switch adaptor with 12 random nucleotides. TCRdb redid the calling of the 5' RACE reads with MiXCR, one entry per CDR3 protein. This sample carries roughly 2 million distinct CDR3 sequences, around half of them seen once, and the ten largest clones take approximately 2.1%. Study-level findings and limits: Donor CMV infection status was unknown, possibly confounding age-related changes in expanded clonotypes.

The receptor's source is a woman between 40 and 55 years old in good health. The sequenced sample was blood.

The CDR3 protein is CATGRNTGELFF. The CDR3 bases are TGTGCCACAGGGAGGAACACCGGGGAGCTGTTTTTT. The chain has TRBV6-5 and TRBJ2-2; D may correspond to TRBD1 or TRBD2 (5 bases each). Germline assignment: CDR1 MNHEY and CDR2 SVGAGI. The CDR3 has 12 amino acids. Trimming removed 10 bases from V and 1 base from J, with 7 bases in between.